This TCR beta chain was sequenced in a study of shared clonotypes between healthy human individuals. As for this clone: Other DNA sequences within the sample encode an identical CDR3.

TCRdb keeps only in-frame clones here, not all; method: immunoSEQ multiplex PCR. In the table there are 2 million to 3 million clones, more than 90% of which are singletons. Trimming removed 6 bases from V and 2 bases from J; junction bases left unmatched: 9. Germline CDR1 KGHSH, CDR2 LQKENI. The CDR3 is 16 amino acids. Sequences were obtained from naive CD4+ T cells sorted from blood. Stated subset: CD45RA+ positively selected. This chain joins TRBV18 and TRBJ2-2, with TRBD1 matching over 7 bases. This sequence originates from a man aged 18 to 30 in good health. Here the CDR3 DNA reads TGTGCCAGCTCTCTATGGGACAGTGCAAACACCGGGGAGCTGTTTTTT. Translation: CASSLWDSANTGELFF.